This entry features one T cell receptor beta chain sequence. The CDR3 covers 14 residues. Trimming took 2 bases from V and 3 from J, leaving 10 bases between them. Germline V CDR1 and CDR2: MNHEY, SVGEGT. This sample is part of a study of blood T cell repertoires in COVID-19. Study in general: T cells, B-cell-depleted T cells, or PBMCs supplied cDNA or gDNA.

Repertoires were generated with immunoSEQ multiplex PCR, while TCRdb's copy carries only in-frame clones and drops some. The repertoire holds about 160,000 clones, with 80% to 90% as singletons. The V and J genes are TRBV6-2 or TRBV6-3 and TRBJ2-5; a possible D gene is TRBD2 (5 bases). The sample was peripheral blood. This clonotype was sampled from an elderly woman with acute or convalescent COVID-19. Written as DNA, the CDR3 is TGTGCCAGCAGTTACAGTCGGCGGGAAGAGACCCAGTACTTC. Residues: CASSYSRREETQYF.